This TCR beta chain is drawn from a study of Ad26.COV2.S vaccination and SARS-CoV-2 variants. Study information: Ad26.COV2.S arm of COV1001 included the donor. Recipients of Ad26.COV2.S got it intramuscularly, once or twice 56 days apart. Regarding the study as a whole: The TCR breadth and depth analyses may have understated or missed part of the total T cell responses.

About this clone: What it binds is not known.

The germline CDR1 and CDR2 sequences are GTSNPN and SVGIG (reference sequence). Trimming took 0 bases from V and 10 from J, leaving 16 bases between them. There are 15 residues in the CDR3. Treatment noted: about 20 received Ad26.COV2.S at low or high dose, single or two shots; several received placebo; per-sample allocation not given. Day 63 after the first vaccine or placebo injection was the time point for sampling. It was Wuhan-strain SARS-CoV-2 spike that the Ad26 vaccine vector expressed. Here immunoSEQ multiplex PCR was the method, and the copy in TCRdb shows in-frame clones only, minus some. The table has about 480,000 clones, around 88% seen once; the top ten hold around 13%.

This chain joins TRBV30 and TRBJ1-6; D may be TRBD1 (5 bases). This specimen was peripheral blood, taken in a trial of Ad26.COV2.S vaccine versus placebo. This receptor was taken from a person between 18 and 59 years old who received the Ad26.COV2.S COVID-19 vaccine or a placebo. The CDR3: CAWSVRGGSGSPLHF. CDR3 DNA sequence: TGTGCCTGGAGTGTTAGGGGAGGGTCCGGATCACCCCTCCACTTT.